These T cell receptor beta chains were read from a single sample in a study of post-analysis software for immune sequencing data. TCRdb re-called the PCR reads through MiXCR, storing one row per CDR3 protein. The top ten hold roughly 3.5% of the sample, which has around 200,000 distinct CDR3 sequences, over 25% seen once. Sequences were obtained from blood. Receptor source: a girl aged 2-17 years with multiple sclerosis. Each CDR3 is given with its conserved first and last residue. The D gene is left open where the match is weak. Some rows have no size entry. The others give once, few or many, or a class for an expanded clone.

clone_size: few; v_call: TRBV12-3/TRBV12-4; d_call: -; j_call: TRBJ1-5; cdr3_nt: TGTGCCAGCAGCCTTGGGCACAATAGCAATCAGCCCCAGCATTTT; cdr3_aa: CASSLGHNSNQPQHF
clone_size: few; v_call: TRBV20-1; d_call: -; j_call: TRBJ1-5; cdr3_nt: TGCAGTGCCACCTCGCTAGACCCAAATCAGCCCCAGCATTTT; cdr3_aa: CSATSLDPNQPQHF
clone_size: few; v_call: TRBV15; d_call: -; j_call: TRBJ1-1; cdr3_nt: TGTGCCACCAGCAGAGAATCGGAAGCTTTCTTT; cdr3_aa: CATSRESEAFF
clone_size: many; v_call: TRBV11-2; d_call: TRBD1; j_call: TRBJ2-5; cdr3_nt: TGTGCCAGCAGCTTAGTTGACAGGGGGAAGACCCAGTACTTC; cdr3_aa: CASSLVDRGKTQYF
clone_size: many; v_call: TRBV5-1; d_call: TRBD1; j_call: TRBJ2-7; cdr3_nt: TGCGCCAGCAGCTTTCATCTCGGCGATGGGACAGGGTCCTACGAGCAGTACTTC; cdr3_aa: CASSFHLGDGTGSYEQYF
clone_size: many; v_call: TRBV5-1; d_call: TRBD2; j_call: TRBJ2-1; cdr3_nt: TGCGCCAGCAGCTTGGCGAGGCGGGAGGCTAACAATGAGCAGTTCTTC; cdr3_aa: CASSLARREANNEQFF
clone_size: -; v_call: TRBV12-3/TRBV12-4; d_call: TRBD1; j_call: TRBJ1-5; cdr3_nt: TGTGCCAGCAGTCAACAGGGGCTCAGGCAGCCCCAGCATTTT; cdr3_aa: CASSQQGLRQPQHF
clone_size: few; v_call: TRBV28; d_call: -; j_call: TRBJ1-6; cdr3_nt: TGTGCCACCAGGCCCCACAGGGTTGACAATTCACCCCTCCACTTT; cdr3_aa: CATRPHRVDNSPLHF
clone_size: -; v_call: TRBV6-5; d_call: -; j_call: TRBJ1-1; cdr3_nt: TGTGCCAGCAGTTCAGTGTGGGGGGCGCAGGCAGCTTTCTTT; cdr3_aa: CASSSVWGAQAAFF
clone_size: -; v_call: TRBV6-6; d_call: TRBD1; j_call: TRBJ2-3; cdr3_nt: TGTGCCAGCAGTCACCAGGGGGTTGCAGATACGCAGTATTTT; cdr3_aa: CASSHQGVADTQYF
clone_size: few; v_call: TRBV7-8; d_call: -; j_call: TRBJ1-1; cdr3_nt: TGTGCCAGCCTGGGGGATGGTAGCGGCACTGAAGCTTTCTTT; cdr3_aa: CASLGDGSGTEAFF
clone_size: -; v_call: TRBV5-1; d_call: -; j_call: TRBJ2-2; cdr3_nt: TGCGCCAGCAGCTTGACTGGGGGCGGCACCGGGGAGCTGTTTTTT; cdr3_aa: CASSLTGGGTGELFF
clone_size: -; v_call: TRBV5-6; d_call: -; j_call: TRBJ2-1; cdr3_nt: TGTGCCAGCAGCTTGGCTGCCTATGAGCAGTTCTTC; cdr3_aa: CASSLAAYEQFF
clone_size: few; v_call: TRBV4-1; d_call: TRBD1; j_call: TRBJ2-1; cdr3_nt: TGCGCCAGCAGTCGATCCGTACGGACCGGGACAGGGGACTACAATGAGCAGTTCTTC; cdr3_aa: CASSRSVRTGTGDYNEQFF
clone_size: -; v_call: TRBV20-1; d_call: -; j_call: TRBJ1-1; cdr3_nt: TGCAGTGCTAGAGAAGGCAGTGAAGCTTTCTTT; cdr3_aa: CSAREGSEAFF
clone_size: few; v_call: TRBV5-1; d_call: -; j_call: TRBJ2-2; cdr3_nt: TGCGCCAGCAGCTTGACAGGCATCAACACCGGGGAGCTGTTTTTT; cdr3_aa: CASSLTGINTGELFF
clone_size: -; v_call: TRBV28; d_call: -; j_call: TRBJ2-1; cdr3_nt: TGTGCCAGCAAGTCTGGCTACAATGAGCAGTTCTTC; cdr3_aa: CASKSGYNEQFF
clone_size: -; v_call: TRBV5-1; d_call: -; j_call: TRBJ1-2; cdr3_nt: TGCGCCAGCAGCCGACAGGAGTACTATGGCTACACCTTC; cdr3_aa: CASSRQEYYGYTF
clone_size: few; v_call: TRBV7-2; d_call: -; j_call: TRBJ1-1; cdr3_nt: TGTGCTAGCAGCTTAGTTATTACCGGTGAGGCTTTCTTT; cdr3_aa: CASSLVITGEAFF
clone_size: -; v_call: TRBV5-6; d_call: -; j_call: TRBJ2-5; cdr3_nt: TGTGCCAGCAGCTCGAACTCACAGGGGAGGTTGGAGACCCAGTACTTC; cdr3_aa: CASSSNSQGRLETQYF